The 10 T cell receptor beta chains below come from one sample, sequenced in a study of blood T cells in healthy people across ages. A second PCR of 7 to 11 cycles used a sample-barcoded 5' primer and a J-beta primer mix. MiXCR, run by TCRdb on the 5' RACE reads, gives a single entry per CDR3 protein. The profile covers more than 900,000 distinct CDR3 sequences, with about 25% appearing a single time and approximately 0.75% taken by the ten largest. These data also formed part of another study, on T cells of mothers and their children.

The sample taken for sequencing was blood. The receptor set was obtained from a girl aged 2 to 10 in good health.

This chain joins TRBV20-1 and TRBJ1-3; D unclear. CDR3 length: 12 residues. Trimming took 4 bases from V and 8 from J, leaving 12 bases between them. CDR1 and CDR2 (germline): DFQATT, SNEGSKA (reference sequence). The CDR3 DNA reads TGCAGTGCTATATTACGGGGAGACACCATATATTTT. This sequence encodes CSAILRGDTIYF.

This clonotype was counted only a few times. The chain couples TRBV10-3 to TRBJ2-2; the D is unclear. The CDR3 runs to 13 residues. Trimming shortened V by 3 bases and J by 7 bases, and 9 bases separated the two germline ends. Per the germline V gene, CDR1 is ENHRY and CDR2 is SYGVKD. DNA for the CDR3: TGTGCCATCAGTGAATCATCACGCGGGGAGCTGTTTTTT. Residues: CAISESSRGELFF.

The chain recombines TRBV12-3 or TRBV12-4 with TRBJ1-3; D possibly corresponds to TRBD1 (5 bases). Trimming removed 6 bases from V and 0 bases from J, with 15 bases in between. The CDR3 consists of 16 residues. The CDR3 loop is CASSPGALSSGNTIYF. The CDR3 DNA is TGTGCCAGCAGCCCCGGGGCCTTATCCTCTGGAAACACCATATATTTT.

This clonotype was observed a handful of times. V and J are TRBV3-1 and TRBJ2-3; TRBD2 agrees at 7 bases. Trimming at V came to 1 base and at J to 5 bases, leaving 12 bases not matched to a gene. The CDR3 extends over 17 amino acids. From germline, CDR1 is LGHDT and CDR2 YNNKEL (reference sequence). The CDR3 sequence: CASSQVKKRGPGDTQYF. The CDR3 bases are TGTGCCAGCAGCCAAGTAAAAAAGCGGGGTCCCGGAGATACGCAGTATTTT.

The chain employs TRBV29-1 and TRBJ1-2, with D perhaps TRBD1 (5 bases). V shed 6 bases and J shed 0 bases, with 20 bases lying between them. Germline-derived CDR1 and CDR2 are SQVTM and ANQGSEA. This CDR3 has 16 residues. The CDR3 nucleotides read TGCAGCGTGTGGCCGGACACCCTCCTTGCTAACTATGGCTACACCTTC. It codes for CSVWPDTLLANYGYTF.

This rearrangement joins TRBV24-1 to TRBJ2-1; D tentatively reads TRBD1 or TRBD2 (8 bases each). The CDR3 sequence is 17 residues long. The V gene's germline CDR1 is KGHDR and CDR2 SFDVKD. V was pared by 3 bases and J by 4 bases, with 18 bases between. This CDR3 reads CATSDPGGTGAYNEQFF. In DNA form, the CDR3 reads TGTGCCACCAGTGATCCGGGGGGGACAGGTGCTTACAATGAGCAGTTCTTC.

Only a few counts were recorded for this clonotype. The rearrangement uses TRBV7-2 and TRBJ2-4; weak D call: TRBD1 (6 bases). V lost 5 bases and J lost 7, with 21 bases in between. Germline CDR1 reads SGHTA; CDR2 reads FQGNSA. This CDR3 is 16 amino acids long. This CDR3 reads CASSHPEQGWENIQYF. For the CDR3, the DNA is TGTGCCAGCAGCCACCCCGAACAGGGATGGGAGAACATTCAGTACTTC.

The V and J genes are TRBV20-1 and TRBJ2-7; D is uncertain. There are 12 residues in the CDR3. Per the germline V gene, CDR1 is DFQATT and CDR2 is SNEGSKA (reference sequence). With 3 bases removed from V and 5 bases from J, the gap between germline ends came to 11 bases. The CDR3 here is CSASPSSNEQYF. As DNA, the CDR3 is TGCAGTGCTAGTCCATCGTCCAACGAGCAGTACTTC.

The chain joins TRBV7-2 to TRBJ2-5; 8 bases agree with TRBD1. Germline CDR1 and CDR2: SGHTA and FQGNSA. J was trimmed by 5 bases and V by 10 bases; bases with no gene match: 9. The CDR3 spans 13 residues. The DNA for the CDR3 is TGTGCCATCTCTCAGGGGGCTGGGGAGACCCAGTACTTC. Translated, it gives CAISQGAGETQYF.

The CDR3 here is CASSSGTANTAKNIQYF. The CDR3 DNA reads as TGTGCCAGCAGCTCTGGGACAGCGAATACCGCCAAAAACATTCAGTACTTC. V gene TRBV7-2 combines with J gene TRBJ2-4, with 7 positions matching TRBD1. The CDR3 loop spans 17 amino acids. V lost 4 bases to trimming and J lost 1 base; unmatched junction nucleotides: 10. The germline gives CDR1 SGHTA, CDR2 FQGNSA.